A single T cell receptor (beta chain) is shown here with its context. Antigen: not known. With the 10x single-cell sequencing reads reprocessed, TCRdb shows one record per CDR3 protein and no DNA. The sample holds about 710 distinct CDR3 sequences. The CDR3 has 12 residues. Germline CDR1 and CDR2: KGHSH and LQKENI. This entry comes from a study of CD8 T cells in cerebrospinal fluid in Alzheimer's disease. Whole-study results and caveats: Versus healthy subjects, Alzheimer's patients more often had clones of at least 3%.

This TCR came from a human donor with Alzheimer's disease. Sample: cerebrospinal fluid. The gene calls are TRBV18 and TRBJ2-7. The chain's CDR3 is CASPRQADEQYF.